The 8 T cell receptor beta chains below were found in one sample sequenced in a study of sequential checkpoint blockade in melanoma. Treatment of the sample: randomized to nivolumab then ipilimumab (arm A) or the reverse (arm B). Profiling relied on immunoSEQ multiplex PCR, and the TCRdb table lists in-frame clones only, not all of them. The top ten clones hold about 47% of a sample with 12,000 or so clones, 70% to 85% of them seen once. The source material was CD8+ T cells sorted from blood (inferred from file names), sampled from a patient given nivolumab and ipilimumab in sequence. These receptors all come from a human donor with melanoma.

The chain links TRBV6-5 to TRBJ1-1; D remains unclear. The length of the CDR3 is 12 residues. CDR1 is MNHEY, CDR2 SVGAGI, per germline. Trimming removed 6 bases at V and 7 bases at J, with 12 bases between. CDR3 amino acids: CASRIGSNEAFF. Here the CDR3 DNA reads TGTGCCAGCAGGATAGGGAGCAATGAAGCTTTCTTT.

This clone was seen a handful of times. The chain links TRBV9 to TRBJ1-6; possible D gene TRBD1, 6 bases. The CDR3 runs to 14 residues. V was shortened by 6 bases and J by 10 bases, with 17 bases between the two germline ends. CDR1 is SGDLS, CDR2 YYNGEE, per germline. CDR3 sequence (DNA): TGTGCCAGCAATACGGGGGGCCCGGGCTCACCCCTCCACTTT. Its translation is CASNTGGPGSPLHF.

V and J are TRBV27 and TRBJ2-2; 14 bases align to TRBD2. This CDR3 has 20 amino acids. CDR1 and CDR2 from the germline V gene are MNHEY and SMNVEV (reference sequence). Trimming at V came to 2 bases and at J to 7 bases, leaving 15 bases not matched to a gene. CDR3 bases: TGTGCCAGCAGTTTAAACATCGTCTGGACTAGCGGGGGGTTAGTCGGGGAGCTGTTTTTT. Translated, it gives CASSLNIVWTSGGLVGELFF.

This rearrangement joins TRBV7-2 to TRBJ1-1; D is unresolved. This CDR3 region has 15 residues. V lost 1 base, J lost 1 base, and 10 bases lay in between. The germline CDR1 and CDR2 sequences are SGHTA and FQGNSA. CDR3 coding DNA: TGTGCCAGCAGCTTAGGCAAGGCAGGGAACACTGAAGCTTTCTTT. This encodes CASSLGKAGNTEAFF.

CDR3 region: CASSLVSVRPQHF. DNA of the CDR3: TGTGCCAGCAGCTTAGTTTCGGTTCGGCCCCAGCATTTT. This chain uses TRBV7-2 with TRBJ1-5; D ambiguous. Germline CDR1 and CDR2: SGHTA and FQGNSA. The CDR3 totals 13 residues. With 1 base removed from V and 9 bases from J, the gap between germline ends came to 10 bases.

The CDR3 region has the DNA TGTGCCAGCCAGGGGCTATCGGAGACCCAGTACTTC. Translated, it gives CASQGLSETQYF. The genes are TRBV7-8 and TRBJ2-5; D might be TRBD1 (6 bases). Germline V gene sequence: CDR1 SGHVS, CDR2 FQNEAQ. This CDR3 is built from 12 residues. V was trimmed by 8 bases and J by 5 bases, leaving 12 bases between them.

This clone was counted a few times. The chain joins TRBV21-1 to TRBJ1-6; TRBD1, the D gene given by the table, was not confirmed from the DNA. TRBV21-1 constitutes a pseudogene. The CDR3 sequence is 15 residues long. The CDR3 spells CASSSAGGDNSPLHF. DNA for the CDR3: TGTGCCAGCAGCAGTGCAGGGGGAGATAATTCACCCCTCCACTTT.

This clone was seen once. At one end, the junction sequence differs from germline, possibly due to a read error. The genes are TRBV7-7 and TRBJ2-7; D remains unclear. CDR1 and CDR2 (germline): SSHAT, FNYEAQ (reference sequence). CDR3 length: 12 residues. The CDR3 nucleotides are TGTGCTAGCAGCTCGGGTAGTGGGGAGCAGTACTTC. Protein: CASSSGSGEQYF. The whole variable domain, remainder taken from reference TRBV7-7 and TRBJ2-7, is GAGVSQSPRYKVTKRGQDVTLRCDPISSHATLYWYQQALGQGPEFLTYFNYEAQPDKSGLPSDRFSAERPEGSISTLTIQRTEQRDSAMYRCASSSGSGEQYFGPGTRLTVT.